Listed below are T cell receptor beta chains from one sample, sequenced in a study of cytomegalovirus exposure and HLA in healthy donors. The method was immunoSEQ multiplex PCR; TCRdb's version includes in-frame clones alone and lacks a portion of them. The table has tens of thousands of clones, about 80% seen once. The sample was PBMCs. Receptors originate from a woman between 18 and 29 years old in good health and CMV-seropositive. The CDR3 runs from the conserved cysteine through the conserved F or W. A D gene is named only where the DNA matches it firmly. For some rows the clone size is stated as once, few or many, or as a class when expanded; others skip it.

d_call	v_call	j_call	cdr3_length	clone_size	cdr3_aa	cdr3_nt
-	TRBV5-1	TRBJ2-7	14	-	CASSSDSLSYEQYF	TGCGCCAGCAGCTCTGACAGCCTCTCCTACGAGCAGTACTTC
TRBD2	TRBV6-1	TRBJ2-7	16	-	CASSARTSGGAPEQYF	TGTGCCAGCAGTGCCCGGACTAGCGGGGGGGCTCCCGAGCAGTACTTC
-	TRBV11-2	TRBJ2-7	15	-	CASSLDPASVGEQYF	TGTGCCAGCAGCTTAGACCCCGCTAGTGTGGGCGAGCAGTACTTC
TRBD2	TRBV28	TRBJ2-1	22	-	CASSLFRPASGRATPLYNEQFF	TGTGCCAGCAGTTTATTTCGGCCCGCTAGCGGGAGGGCAACCCCTCTCTACAATGAGCAGTTCTTC
-	TRBV29-1	TRBJ1-2	13	-	CSVGQGRAYGYTF	TGCAGCGTTGGTCAGGGCAGAGCCTATGGCTACACCTTC
-	TRBV6-6	TRBJ2-1	13	-	CASSPGWANEQFF	TGTGCCAGCAGCCCGGGGTGGGCCAATGAGCAGTTCTTC
TRBD1	TRBV7-9	TRBJ2-6	18	-	CASRPPGQGAWGANVLTF	TGTGCCAGCAGGCCTCCGGGACAGGGGGCGTGGGGGGCCAACGTCCTGACTTTC
TRBD1	TRBV7-9	TRBJ2-7	15	-	CASSFPGQGSYEQYF	TGTGCCAGCAGCTTTCCGGGACAGGGATCCTACGAGCAGTACTTC
-	TRBV29-1	TRBJ2-5	15	-	CSVEEGQGRVETQYF	TGCAGCGTTGAAGAAGGTCAGGGGAGGGTGGAGACCCAGTACTTC
TRBD1	TRBV27	TRBJ1-1	12	once	CASLTGDTEAFF	TGTGCCAGCCTTACAGGGGACACTGAAGCTTTCTTT
-	TRBV27	TRBJ1-4	14	-	CASSRLSTNEKLFF	TGTGCCAGCAGCAGACTATCAACTAATGAAAAACTGTTTTTT
-	TRBV4-1	TRBJ2-3	14	-	CASSHGEETDTQYF	TGCGCCAGCAGCCATGGTGAGGAAACAGATACGCAGTATTTT
-	TRBV4-3	TRBJ2-6	14	few	CASSQDGRANVLTF	TGCGCCAGCAGCCAAGATGGCAGGGCCAACGTCCTGACTTTC
-	TRBV19	TRBJ1-2	16	-	CASSSLGEDGNYGYTF	TGTGCCAGTAGTAGCCTCGGGGAGGACGGGAACTATGGCTACACCTTC
TRBD2	TRBV28	TRBJ2-3	17	few	CASRDSWTSGSTDTQYF	TGTGCCAGCAGGGACAGTTGGACTAGCGGGAGCACAGATACGCAGTATTTT
-	TRBV6-5	TRBJ1-6	13	few	CASTDTPISPLHF	TGTGCCAGCACCGACACACCCATTTCACCCCTCCACTTT
TRBD2	TRBV4-2	TRBJ2-5	17	-	CASSQDSTLAGGETQYF	TGTGCCAGCAGCCAAGATTCCACACTAGCGGGGGGAGAGACCCAGTACTTC
-	TRBV4-3	TRBJ2-3	15	-	CASSQDARQGDTQYF	TGCGCCAGCAGCCAAGACGCTCGCCAGGGCGATACGCAGTATTTT
TRBD2	TRBV9	TRBJ2-1	15	-	CASSVEVSGSNEQFF	TGTGCCAGCAGCGTAGAGGTTAGCGGGAGCAATGAGCAGTTCTTC
TRBD1	TRBV5-1	TRBJ2-7	16	-	CASSLRGQGFSYEQYF	TGCGCCAGCAGCTTGAGAGGACAGGGGTTCTCCTACGAGCAGTACTTC
-	TRBV7-3	TRBJ2-3	15	-	CASSPRLGAADTQYF	TGTGCCAGCAGCCCCCGGCTGGGGGCAGCAGATACGCAGTATTTT
-	TRBV19	TRBJ1-2	12	-	CASRRAPYGYTF	TGTGCCAGTAGGCGGGCTCCCTATGGCTACACCTTC
TRBD2	TRBV30	TRBJ2-1	17	-	CAWSIGSSGRAGGEQFF	TGTGCCTGGAGTATAGGATCTAGCGGGAGGGCCGGTGGTGAGCAGTTCTTC
-	TRBV19	TRBJ1-1	14	-	CASSWGRGNTEAFF	TGTGCCAGTAGTTGGGGGCGTGGAAACACTGAAGCTTTCTTT
-	TRBV27	TRBJ2-7	13	few	CASSLGAFYEQYF	TGTGCCAGCAGTTTGGGGGCTTTCTACGAGCAGTACTTC
TRBD2	TRBV25-1	TRBJ2-5	16	-	CASSEYAGGARETQYF	TGTGCCAGCAGTGAATACGCGGGGGGGGCCCGGGAGACCCAGTACTTC
-	TRBV27	TRBJ1-1	13	-	CASSLVWNTEAFF	TGTGCCAGCAGTTTAGTCTGGAACACTGAAGCTTTCTTT
TRBD2	TRBV19	TRBJ2-2	14	-	CASSQLADTGELFF	TGTGCCAGTAGTCAACTAGCGGATACCGGGGAGCTGTTTTTT
-	TRBV19	TRBJ2-7	12	-	CASSRDTREQYF	TGTGCCAGTAGTAGGGACACCCGCGAGCAGTACTTC
-	TRBV19	TRBJ2-7	14	-	CASSPDSKPYEQYF	TGTGCCAGTAGTCCGGACAGTAAGCCCTACGAGCAGTACTTC
TRBD2	TRBV7-2	TRBJ2-5	15	-	CASSLAARGGETQYF	TGTGCCAGCAGCTTAGCGGCGCGGGGGGGAGAGACCCAGTACTTC
TRBD1	TRBV27	TRBJ1-6	16	-	CASSSSRQGANSPLHF	TGTGCCAGCAGTTCCTCGCGACAGGGGGCTAATTCACCCCTCCACTTT
-	TRBV6-1	TRBJ1-1	14	few	CASRSRGVNTEAFF	TGTGCCAGCAGGAGCAGGGGCGTGAACACTGAAGCTTTCTTT
-	TRBV6-5	TRBJ2-7	15	once	CASSYSQVPSYEQYF	TGTGCCAGCAGTTACTCCCAGGTCCCGTCCTACGAGCAGTACTTC
-	TRBV7-3	TRBJ1-3	14	-	CASSLGQPGNTIYF	TGTGCCAGCAGCTTAGGGCAGCCTGGAAACACCATATATTTT
TRBD2	TRBV5-6	TRBJ2-1	16	-	CASSLRLAGGYNEQFF	TGTGCCAGCAGCTTGAGGCTAGCGGGGGGATACAATGAGCAGTTCTTC
-	TRBV15	TRBJ2-5	18	-	CATSRGTSRRRGGETQYF	TGTGCCACCAGCAGAGGTACTAGCAGGAGAAGGGGCGGGGAGACCCAGTACTTC
TRBD1	TRBV27	TRBJ2-7	15	-	CASSLAGTGTYEQYF	TGTGCCAGCAGTTTGGCCGGGACAGGGACCTACGAGCAGTACTTC
-	TRBV19	TRBJ2-3	13	-	CASMGGAADTQYF	TGTGCCAGTATGGGGGGGGCAGCAGATACGCAGTATTTT
-	TRBV2	TRBJ1-1	15	-	CASSEYGIRRAEAFF	TGTGCCAGCAGTGAGTACGGGATCCGGAGGGCTGAAGCTTTCTTT
TRBD2	TRBV19	TRBJ2-2	13	-	CASSPGGPGELFF	TGTGCCAGTAGCCCGGGGGGACCCGGGGAGCTGTTTTTT
-	TRBV19	TRBJ2-7	11	few	CASSNGGEQYF	TGTGCCAGTAGTAACGGCGGGGAGCAGTACTTC